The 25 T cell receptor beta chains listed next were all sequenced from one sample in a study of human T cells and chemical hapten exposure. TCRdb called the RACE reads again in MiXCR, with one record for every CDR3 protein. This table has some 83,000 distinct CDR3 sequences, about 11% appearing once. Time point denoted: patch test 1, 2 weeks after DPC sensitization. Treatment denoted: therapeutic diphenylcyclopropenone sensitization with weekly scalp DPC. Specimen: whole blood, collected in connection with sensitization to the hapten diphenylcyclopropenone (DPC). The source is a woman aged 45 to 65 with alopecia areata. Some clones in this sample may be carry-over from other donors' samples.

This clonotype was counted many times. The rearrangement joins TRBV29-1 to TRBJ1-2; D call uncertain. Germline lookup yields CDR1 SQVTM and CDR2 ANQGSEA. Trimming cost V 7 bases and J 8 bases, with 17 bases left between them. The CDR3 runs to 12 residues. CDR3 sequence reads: CSAEFGITGYTF. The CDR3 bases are TGCAGCGCCGAATTCGGGATTACCGGCTACACCTTC.

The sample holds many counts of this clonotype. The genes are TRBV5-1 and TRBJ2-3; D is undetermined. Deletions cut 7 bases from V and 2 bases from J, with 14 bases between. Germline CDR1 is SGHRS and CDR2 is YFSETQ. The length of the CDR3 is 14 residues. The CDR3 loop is CASERGSDTDTQYF. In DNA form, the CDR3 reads TGCGCCAGCGAGAGAGGCTCAGACACAGATACGCAGTATTTT.

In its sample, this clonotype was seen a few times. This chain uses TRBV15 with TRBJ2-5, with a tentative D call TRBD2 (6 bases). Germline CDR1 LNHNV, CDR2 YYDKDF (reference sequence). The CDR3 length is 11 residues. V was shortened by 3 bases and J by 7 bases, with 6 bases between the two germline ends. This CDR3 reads CATSRGGTQYF. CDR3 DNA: TGTGCCACCAGCAGGGGGGGGACCCAGTACTTC.

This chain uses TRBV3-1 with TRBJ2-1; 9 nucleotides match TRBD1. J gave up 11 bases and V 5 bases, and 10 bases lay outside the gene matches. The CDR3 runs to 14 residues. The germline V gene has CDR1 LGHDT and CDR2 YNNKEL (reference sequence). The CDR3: CASSYRQGGEKQFF. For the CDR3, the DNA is TGTGCCAGCAGCTACCGACAGGGGGGAGAGAAGCAGTTCTTC.

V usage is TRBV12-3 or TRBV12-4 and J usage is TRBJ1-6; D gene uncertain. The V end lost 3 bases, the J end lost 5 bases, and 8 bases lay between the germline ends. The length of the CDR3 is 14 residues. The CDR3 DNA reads TGTGCCAGCAGTTTGGGCGGAAATAATTCACCCCTCCACTTT. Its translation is CASSLGGNNSPLHF.

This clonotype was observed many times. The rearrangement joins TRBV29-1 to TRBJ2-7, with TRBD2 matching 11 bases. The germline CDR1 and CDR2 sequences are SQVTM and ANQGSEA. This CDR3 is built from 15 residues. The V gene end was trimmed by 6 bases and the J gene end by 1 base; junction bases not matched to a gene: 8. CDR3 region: CSVGTSGKHSYEQYF. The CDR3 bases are TGCAGCGTGGGGACTAGCGGAAAACATTCCTACGAGCAGTACTTC.

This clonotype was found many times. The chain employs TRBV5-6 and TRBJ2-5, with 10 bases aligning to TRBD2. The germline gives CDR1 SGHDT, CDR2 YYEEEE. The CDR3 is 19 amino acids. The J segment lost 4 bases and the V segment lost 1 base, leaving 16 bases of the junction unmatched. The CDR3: CASSLLTSSGSWVGETQYF. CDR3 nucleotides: TGTGCCAGCAGCTTGCTAACGTCTAGCGGGAGCTGGGTAGGAGAGACCCAGTACTTC.

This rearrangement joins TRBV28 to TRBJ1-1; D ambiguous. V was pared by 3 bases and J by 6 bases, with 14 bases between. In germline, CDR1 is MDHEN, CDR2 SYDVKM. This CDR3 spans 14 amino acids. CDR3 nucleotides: TGTGCCAGCAGTTTCCGTTTCTCGGGCGCTGAAGCTTTCTTT. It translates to CASSFRFSGAEAFF.

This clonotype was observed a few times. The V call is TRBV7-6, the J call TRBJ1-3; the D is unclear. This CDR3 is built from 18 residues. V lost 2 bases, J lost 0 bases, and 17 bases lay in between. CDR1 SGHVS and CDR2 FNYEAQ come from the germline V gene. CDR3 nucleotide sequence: TGTGCCAGCAGCTTACAGGTTGGGCAGCCTTACTCTGGAAACACCATATATTTT. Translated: CASSLQVGQPYSGNTIYF. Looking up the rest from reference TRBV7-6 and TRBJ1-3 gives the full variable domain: GAGVSQSPRYKVTKRGQDVALRCDPISGHVSLYWYRQALGQGPEFLTYFNYEAQQDKSGLPNDRFSAERPEGSISTLTIQRTEQRDSAMYRCASSLQVGQPYSGNTIYFGEGSWLTVV.

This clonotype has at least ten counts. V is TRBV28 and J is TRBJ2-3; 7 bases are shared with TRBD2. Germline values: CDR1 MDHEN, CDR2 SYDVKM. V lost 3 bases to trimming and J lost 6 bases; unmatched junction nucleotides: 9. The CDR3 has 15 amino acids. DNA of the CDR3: TGTGCCAGCAGTTTCGGGCGCGGGAGCGGCGATACGCAGTATTTT. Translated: CASSFGRGSGDTQYF.

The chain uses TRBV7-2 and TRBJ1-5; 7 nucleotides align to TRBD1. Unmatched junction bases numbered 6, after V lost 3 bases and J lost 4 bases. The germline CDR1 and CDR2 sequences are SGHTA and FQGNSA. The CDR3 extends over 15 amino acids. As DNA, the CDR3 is TGTGCCAGCAGCTTCAGGGGGGCCTTGAATCAGCCCCAGCATTTT. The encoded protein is CASSFRGALNQPQHF.

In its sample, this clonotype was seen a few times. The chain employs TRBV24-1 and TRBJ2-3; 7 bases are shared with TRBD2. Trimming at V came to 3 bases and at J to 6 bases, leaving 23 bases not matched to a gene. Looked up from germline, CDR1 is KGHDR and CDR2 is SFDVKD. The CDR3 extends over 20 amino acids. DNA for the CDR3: TGTGCCACCAGTGATCGAGCGAAAAGTGGAGGGAGGGCCCTCAGGGATACGCAGTATTTT. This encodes CATSDRAKSGGRALRDTQYF.

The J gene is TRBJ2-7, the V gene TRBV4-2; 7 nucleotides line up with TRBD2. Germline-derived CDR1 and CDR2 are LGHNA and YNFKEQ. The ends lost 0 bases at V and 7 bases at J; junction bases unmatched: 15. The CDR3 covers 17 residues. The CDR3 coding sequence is TGTGCCAGCAGCCAAGATGCTAGCGGAGACCCCCGGCGTGAGCAGTACTTC. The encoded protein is CASSQDASGDPRREQYF.

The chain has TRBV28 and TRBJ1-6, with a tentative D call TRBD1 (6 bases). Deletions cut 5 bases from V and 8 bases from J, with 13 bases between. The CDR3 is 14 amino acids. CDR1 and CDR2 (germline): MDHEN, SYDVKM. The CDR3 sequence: CASSLTDRYSPLHF. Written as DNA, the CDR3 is TGTGCCAGCAGTCTCACGGACAGATATTCACCCCTCCACTTT.

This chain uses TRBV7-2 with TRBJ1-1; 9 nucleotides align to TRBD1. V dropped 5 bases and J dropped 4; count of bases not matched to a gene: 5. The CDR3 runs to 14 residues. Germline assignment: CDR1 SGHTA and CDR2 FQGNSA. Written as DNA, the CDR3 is TGTGCCAGCAGCCGCGACAGGGGGGGCACTGAAGCTTTCTTT. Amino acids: CASSRDRGGTEAFF. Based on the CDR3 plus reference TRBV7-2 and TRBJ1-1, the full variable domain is GAGVSQSPSNKVTEKGKDVELRCDPISGHTALYWYRQSLGQGLEFLIYFQGNSAPDKSGLPSDRFSAERTGGSVSTLTIQRTQQEDSAVYLCASSRDRGGTEAFFGQGTRLTVV.

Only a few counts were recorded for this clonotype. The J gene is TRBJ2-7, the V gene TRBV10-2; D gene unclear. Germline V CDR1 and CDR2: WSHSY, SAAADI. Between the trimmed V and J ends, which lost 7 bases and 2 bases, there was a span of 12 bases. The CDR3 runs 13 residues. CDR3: CASTDFSTYEQYF. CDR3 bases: TGCGCCAGCACCGACTTCTCCACCTACGAGCAGTACTTC.

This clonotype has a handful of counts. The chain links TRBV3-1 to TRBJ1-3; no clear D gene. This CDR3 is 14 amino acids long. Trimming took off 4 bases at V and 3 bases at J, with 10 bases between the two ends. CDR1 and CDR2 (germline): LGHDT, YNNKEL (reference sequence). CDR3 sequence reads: CASSRRENGNTIYF. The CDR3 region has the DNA TGTGCCAGCAGCCGGCGGGAAAATGGAAACACCATATATTTT.

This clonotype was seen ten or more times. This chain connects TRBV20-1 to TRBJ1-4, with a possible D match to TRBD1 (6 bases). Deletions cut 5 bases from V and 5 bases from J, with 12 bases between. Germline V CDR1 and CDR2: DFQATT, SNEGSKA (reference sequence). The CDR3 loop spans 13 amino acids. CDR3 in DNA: TGCAGTGCTTCCGGGACACGAAATGAAAAACTGTTTTTT. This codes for CSASGTRNEKLFF.

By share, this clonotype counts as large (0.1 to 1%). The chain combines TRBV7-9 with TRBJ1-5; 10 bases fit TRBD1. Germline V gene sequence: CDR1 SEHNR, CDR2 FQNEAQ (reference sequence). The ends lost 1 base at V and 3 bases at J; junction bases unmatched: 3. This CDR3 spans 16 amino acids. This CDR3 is CASSLVGTGDNQPQHF. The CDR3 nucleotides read TGTGCCAGCAGCTTAGTTGGGACAGGGGACAATCAGCCCCAGCATTTT.

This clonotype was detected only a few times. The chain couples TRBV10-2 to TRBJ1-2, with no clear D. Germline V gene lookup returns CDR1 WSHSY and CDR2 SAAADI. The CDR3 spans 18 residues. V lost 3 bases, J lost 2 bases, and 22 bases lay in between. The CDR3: CASSDPSDTFSLNYGYTF. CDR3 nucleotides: TGCGCCAGCAGTGATCCTAGTGACACGTTTTCTCTGAACTATGGCTACACCTTC.

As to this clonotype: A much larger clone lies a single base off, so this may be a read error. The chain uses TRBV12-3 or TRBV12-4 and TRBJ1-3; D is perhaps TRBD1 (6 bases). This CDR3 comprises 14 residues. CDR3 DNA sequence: TGTGCCAGCAGGACGGACAGCTCTGGATACACCATATATTTT. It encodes CASRTDSSGYTIYF.

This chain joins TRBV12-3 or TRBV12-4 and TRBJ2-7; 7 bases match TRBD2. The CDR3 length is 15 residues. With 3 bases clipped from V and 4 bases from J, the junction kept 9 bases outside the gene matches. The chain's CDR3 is CASSLRGSMRYEQYF. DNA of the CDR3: TGTGCCAGCAGTTTGCGGGGGTCAATGCGTTACGAGCAGTACTTC.

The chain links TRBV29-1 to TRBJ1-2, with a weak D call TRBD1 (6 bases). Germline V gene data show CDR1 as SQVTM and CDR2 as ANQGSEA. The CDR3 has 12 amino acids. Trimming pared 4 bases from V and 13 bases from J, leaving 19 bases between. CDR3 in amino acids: CSVVRQALSPTF. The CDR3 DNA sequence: TGCAGCGTTGTTCGACAGGCCCTGTCTCCCACCTTC.

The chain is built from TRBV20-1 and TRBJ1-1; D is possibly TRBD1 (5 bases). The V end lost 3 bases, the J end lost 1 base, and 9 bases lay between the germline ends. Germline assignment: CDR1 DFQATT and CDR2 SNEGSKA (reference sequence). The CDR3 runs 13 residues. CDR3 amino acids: CSASAGRNTEAFF. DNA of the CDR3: TGCAGTGCTAGCGCAGGGAGGAACACTGAAGCTTTCTTT.

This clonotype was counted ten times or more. The CDR3 is CASSEFWRGGGGEQYF. The DNA for the CDR3 is TGTGCCAGCAGTGAATTCTGGCGTGGCGGCGGGGGAGAGCAGTACTTC. This sequence joins TRBV6-1 and TRBJ2-7; TRBD2 matches at 7 bases. The CDR3 sequence is 16 residues long. Germline CDR1 MNHNS, CDR2 SASEGT. J lost 7 bases, V lost 2 bases, and 14 bases had no gene match.